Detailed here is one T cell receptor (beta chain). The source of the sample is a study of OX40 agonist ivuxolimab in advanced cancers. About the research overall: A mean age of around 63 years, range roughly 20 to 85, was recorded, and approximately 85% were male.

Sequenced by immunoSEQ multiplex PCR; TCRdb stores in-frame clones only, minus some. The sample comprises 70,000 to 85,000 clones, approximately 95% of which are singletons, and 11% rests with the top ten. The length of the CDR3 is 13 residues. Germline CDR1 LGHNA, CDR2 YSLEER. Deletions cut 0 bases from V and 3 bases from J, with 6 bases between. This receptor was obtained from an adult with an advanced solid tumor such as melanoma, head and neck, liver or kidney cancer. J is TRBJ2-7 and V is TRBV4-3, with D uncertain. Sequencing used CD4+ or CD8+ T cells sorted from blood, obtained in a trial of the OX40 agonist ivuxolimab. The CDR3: CASSQDRYYEQYF. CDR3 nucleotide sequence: TGCGCCAGCAGCCAAGATCGATACTACGAGCAGTACTTC.